This is a list of T cell receptor beta chains from one sample in a study of T cell repertoires in cytomegalovirus infection. TCRdb re-derived calls from the reads in MiXCR, one entry per CDR3 protein. The sample lists under 850,000 distinct CDR3 sequences; 33% were seen once. Their recognized antigens are unknown. This sample comprised cultured PBMCs, obtained from culture after CMV antigen stimulation. The receptors shown here come from a human donor in good health (CMV status not recorded). Some clones in this sample may be carry-over from other donors' samples. CDR3s include the opening cysteine and the closing phenylalanine or tryptophan. D genes are given only for firm matches. Clone size is stated in some rows and not others, as once, few, many or a class when expanded.

few	TRBV24-1	.	TRBJ2-7	CATSDVTGISYEQYF	TGTGCCACCAGTGACGTAACAGGGATCTCCTACGAGCAGTACTTC
.	TRBV7-2	TRBD1	TRBJ2-5	CASSLVFTGGWQETQYF	TGTGCCAGCAGCTTAGTTTTTACAGGGGGATGGCAAGAGACCCAGTACTTC
.	TRBV5-4	TRBD2	TRBJ2-1	CASSTGTSGPYNEQFF	TGTGCCAGCAGCACCGGGACTAGCGGGCCCTACAATGAGCAGTTCTTC
.	TRBV7-8	.	TRBJ1-1	CASSMTRGEKLTEAFF	TGTGCCAGCAGCATGACACGAGGGGAGAAGCTCACTGAAGCTTTCTTT
few	TRBV10-3	.	TRBJ2-3	CAISGGAGTSTDTQYF	TGTGCCATCAGTGGTGGTGCGGGAACTAGCACAGATACGCAGTATTTT
.	TRBV19	.	TRBJ1-5	CASSILGGRIGNQPQHF	TGTGCCAGTAGTATATTGGGGGGAAGAATTGGCAATCAGCCCCAGCATTTT
few	TRBV7-2	.	TRBJ2-2	CASSGRLGELFF	TGTGCCAGCAGCGGACGACTCGGGGAGCTGTTTTTT
.	TRBV4-3	.	TRBJ1-1	CASSQGGGHLNTEAFF	TGCGCCAGCAGCCAAGGGGGGGGCCACCTGAACACTGAAGCTTTCTTT
.	TRBV12-3/TRBV12-4	.	TRBJ1-4	CASSFQGAPEKLFF	TGTGCCAGCAGTTTTCAAGGGGCGCCTGAAAAACTGTTTTTT
few	TRBV6-1	.	TRBJ2-1	CASSEPPREQFF	TGTGCCAGCAGTGAACCCCCCCGGGAGCAGTTCTTC
.	TRBV7-8	.	TRBJ2-7	CASSLDGHGYEQYF	TGTGCCAGCAGCTTAGACGGGCACGGGTACGAGCAGTACTTC
many	TRBV7-9	.	TRBJ2-2	CARTHTGSNTGELFF	TGTGCCAGGACCCATACGGGTTCGAACACCGGGGAGCTGTTTTTT
.	TRBV12-5	.	TRBJ1-5	CASGQGTNQPQHF	TGTGCTAGTGGTCAGGGGACGAATCAGCCCCAGCATTTT
.	TRBV7-6	.	TRBJ2-3	CASRLGSGADTQYF	TGTGCCAGCAGGCTGGGATCGGGGGCGGATACGCAGTATTTT
.	TRBV18	.	TRBJ1-6	CASSPNGYGYSPLHF	TGTGCCAGCTCACCAAATGGCTATGGTTATTCACCCCTCCACTTT
.	TRBV7-9	TRBD1	TRBJ1-4	CASNPGQGDEKLFF	TGTGCCAGCAACCCGGGACAGGGTGACGAAAAACTGTTTTTT
few	TRBV20-1	TRBD2	TRBJ2-5	CSAQGLAGDETQYF	TGCAGTGCTCAAGGACTAGCGGGGGACGAGACCCAGTACTTC
few	TRBV7-6	TRBD2	TRBJ2-5	CASSLAGAGGPGETQYF	TGTGCCAGCAGCCTCGCAGGGGCGGGAGGGCCGGGAGAGACCCAGTACTTC
.	TRBV6-5	.	TRBJ2-1	CASSYSFPNEQFF	TGTGCCAGCAGTTACTCGTTCCCCAATGAGCAGTTCTTC
.	TRBV19	.	TRBJ2-3	CASSPGRWDSTLPDTQYF	TGTGCCAGTAGTCCGGGCCGATGGGACTCGACGCTCCCAGATACGCAGTATTTT
.	TRBV6-1	.	TRBJ2-7	CASSEIVSFSYEQYF	TGTGCCAGCAGTGAAATTGTGAGCTTTTCCTACGAGCAGTACTTC
once	TRBV4-1	.	TRBJ2-2	CASSQGGDTGELFF	TGCGCCAGCAGCCAAGGGGGGGACACCGGGGAGCTGTTTTTT
.	TRBV7-2	.	TRBJ1-2	CASSPSGGLTGYTF	TGTGCCAGCAGCCCTAGTGGGGGACTGACTGGCTACACCTTC
.	TRBV27	.	TRBJ1-1	CASRDGGSAEAFF	TGTGCCAGCAGAGACGGGGGCAGCGCTGAAGCTTTCTTT
.	TRBV6-2/TRBV6-3	.	TRBJ2-2	CASQPGLGRVGELFF	TGTGCCAGCCAGCCGGGCCTAGGAAGGGTCGGGGAGCTGTTTTTT
few	TRBV7-8	TRBD1	TRBJ1-2	CASSFRDRPYGYTF	TGTGCCAGCAGCTTCCGGGACAGACCCTATGGCTACACCTTC
few	TRBV7-9	.	TRBJ1-2	CASSADRTSSGYTF	TGTGCCAGCAGCGCGGACAGAACTAGCTCTGGCTACACCTTC
.	TRBV4-1	.	TRBJ1-4	CASSPEGTGLAEKLFF	TGCGCCAGCAGCCCCGAGGGCACAGGCCTGGCGGAAAAACTGTTTTTT
many	TRBV7-2	TRBD2	TRBJ2-3	CASSSIPGLAGFTDTQYF	TGTGCCAGCAGCTCCATACCGGGACTAGCGGGGTTCACAGATACGCAGTATTTT
.	TRBV6-1	.	TRBJ2-1	CASNWQPYNEQFF	TGTGCCAGCAATTGGCAGCCGTACAATGAGCAGTTCTTC
.	TRBV5-1	.	TRBJ2-4	CASSSFRELAKNIQYF	TGCGCCAGCAGCTCCTTCCGGGAACTAGCCAAAAACATTCAGTACTTC
.	TRBV6-6	.	TRBJ2-1	CASRSLSESSYNEQFF	TGTGCCAGCAGGAGCCTGAGCGAATCCTCCTACAATGAGCAGTTCTTC
.	TRBV12-3/TRBV12-4	.	TRBJ1-4	CASKDRGPNEKLFF	TGTGCCAGCAAAGACCGGGGACCTAATGAAAAACTGTTTTTT
few	TRBV12-3/TRBV12-4	.	TRBJ2-3	CASSIQLSASSTDTQYF	TGTGCCAGCAGTATTCAACTTAGCGCCTCTAGCACAGATACGCAGTATTTT
.	TRBV20-1	.	TRBJ2-7	CSARKRRTSYEQYF	TGCAGTGCTAGAAAGCGCCGTACGTCCTACGAGCAGTACTTC
few	TRBV27	TRBD2	TRBJ2-7	CASSLSETSGAYEQYF	TGTGCCAGCAGTTTATCCGAGACTAGCGGGGCCTACGAGCAGTACTTC
few	TRBV7-8	.	TRBJ1-5	CASSTLQGFNQPQHF	TGTGCCAGCAGCACCCTACAGGGATTCAATCAGCCCCAGCATTTT
.	TRBV6-1	.	TRBJ1-2	CASSEAGSYGYTF	TGTGCCAGCAGTGAAGCAGGCAGCTATGGCTACACCTTC
many	TRBV7-2	.	TRBJ1-1	CASSVVTEAFF	TGTGCCAGCAGCGTGGTTACTGAAGCTTTCTTT
many	TRBV11-2	TRBD2	TRBJ2-1	CASSSPGLAGVNEQFF	TGTGCCAGCAGCTCCCCGGGACTAGCGGGAGTCAATGAGCAGTTCTTC
.	TRBV20-1	.	TRBJ2-2	CSARPASNTGELFF	TGCAGTGCTAGACCAGCTTCGAACACCGGGGAGCTGTTTTTT
.	TRBV6-6	TRBD1	TRBJ1-4	CASSYSRGLAEKLFF	TGTGCCAGCAGTTACTCGAGGGGGCTTGCTGAAAAACTGTTTTTT
.	TRBV7-6	TRBD1	TRBJ2-7	CASSLGRQGNF	TGTGCCAGCAGCTTAGGGAGACAGGGGAACTTC